Below, 27 T cell receptor beta chains from the same sample are listed, as sequenced in a study of blood T cell repertoires in COVID-19. The table came from immunoSEQ multiplex PCR; TCRdb's copy has only in-frame clones and leaves some out. The sample contains 70,000 to 85,000 clones, around 83% of which appear only once. The sequenced sample was peripheral blood. The receptors were sampled from an older man with active or convalescent COVID-19.

The chain couples TRBV28 to TRBJ1-1, with D possibly TRBD1 on 6 matching bases. The CDR3 spans 15 residues. V was pared by 5 bases and J by 1 base, with 14 bases between. Germline-derived CDR1 and CDR2 are MDHEN and SYDVKM. CDR3 nucleotides: TGTGCCAGCAGTATCTCCACAGGGAAGAACACTGAAGCTTTCTTT. Translated, it gives CASSISTGKNTEAFF.

The J gene is TRBJ1-3, the V gene TRBV5-8, with D unclear. V was clipped by 4 bases and J by 2 bases, with 13 bases between them. CDR3 length: 15 residues. The V gene's germline CDR1 is SGHTS and CDR2 YDEGEE. The CDR3 loop is CASSRNYDTGNTIYF. In DNA form, the CDR3 reads TGTGCCAGCAGCCGGAACTACGATACTGGAAACACCATATATTTT. Full variable domain (outside the CDR3, taken from reference TRBV5-8 and TRBJ1-3): EAGVTQSPTHLIKTRGQQATLRCSPISGHTSVYWYQQALGLGLQFLLWYDEGEERNRGNFPPRFSGRQFPNYSSELNVNALELEDSALYLCASSRNYDTGNTIYFGEGSWLTVV.

This clone was picked up a small number of times. The chain joins TRBV6-2 or TRBV6-3 to TRBJ2-5, with 14 bases matching TRBD2. Germline values: CDR1 MNHEY, CDR2 SVGEGT. The CDR3 contains 16 residues. The J segment lost 3 bases and the V segment lost 6 bases, leaving 6 bases of the junction unmatched. The CDR3 nucleotides are TGTGCCAGCAGCCCTGGGACTAGCGGGGGAGAAGAGACCCAGTACTTC. This gives the protein CASSPGTSGGEETQYF.

With regard to this clone: Other nucleotide sequences from this sample produce the same CDR3. CDR3 in amino acids: CASSDGMNTEAFF. CDR3 DNA sequence: TGTGCCAGCAGTGACGGGATGAACACTGAAGCTTTCTTT. The chain joins TRBV2 to TRBJ1-1; no firm D call. Trimming cost V 3 bases and J 0 bases, with 5 bases left between them. The CDR3 loop spans 13 amino acids. Per germline, CDR1 SNHLY and CDR2 FYNNEI.

The chain recombines TRBV4-1 with TRBJ1-1; a possible D gene is TRBD1 (6 bases). The CDR3 loop spans 16 amino acids. Germline CDR1 MGHRA, CDR2 YSYEKL. Trimming pared 3 bases from V and 1 base from J, leaving 15 bases between. This CDR3 is CASSQARTVGNTEAFF. The CDR3 DNA is TGCGCCAGCAGCCAGGCAAGGACAGTGGGGAACACTGAAGCTTTCTTT.

This clone was seen only once. The chain couples TRBV7-9 to TRBJ1-1; TRBD1 agrees at 7 bases. The CDR3 covers 15 residues. The germline V gene encodes CDR1 SEHNR and CDR2 FQNEAQ (reference sequence). After removal of 5 bases from V and 0 bases from J, the junction contained 6 bases not matched to a gene. This CDR3 reads CASSPRQGVNTEAFF. Here the CDR3 DNA reads TGTGCCAGCAGCCCTAGACAGGGCGTGAACACTGAAGCTTTCTTT.

The chain joins TRBV18 to TRBJ1-1; TRBD1 aligns across 8 bases. CDR1 and CDR2 from the germline V gene are KGHSH and LQKENI. Germline trimming cut 6 bases from V and 5 bases from J; bases unmatched to any gene: 8. The CDR3 is 14 amino acids. CDR3 in amino acids: CASSPDRAGTEAFF. The DNA for the CDR3 is TGTGCCAGCTCGCCGGACAGGGCGGGGACTGAAGCTTTCTTT.

This chain links TRBV9 with TRBJ2-3, with 9 bases aligning to TRBD2. This CDR3 region has 17 residues. The trim removed 0 bases at V and 1 base at J, leaving 6 bases unmatched. Germline V lookup: CDR1 SGDLS, CDR2 YYNGEE. This CDR3 reads CASSVAAGGRGTDTQYF. The CDR3 DNA sequence: TGTGCCAGCAGCGTAGCTGCGGGAGGGCGGGGCACAGATACGCAGTATTTT.

This chain joins TRBV19 and TRBJ2-7; D is undetermined. The germline gives CDR1 LNHDA, CDR2 SQIVND (reference sequence). The CDR3 runs to 13 residues. V was trimmed by 5 bases and J by 3 bases, leaving 11 bases between them. The CDR3 DNA is TGTGCCAGTAGTCTCAGTGTTAACTACGAGCAGTACTTC. Its translation is CASSLSVNYEQYF.

There are a few counts of this clone. The CDR3 is CASSEDRDRRYGYTF. The CDR3 nucleotides read TGTGCCAGCAGTGAAGACCGGGACAGACGTTATGGCTACACCTTC. This rearrangement joins TRBV6-1 to TRBJ1-2; 7 bases match TRBD1. Per the germline V gene, CDR1 is MNHNS and CDR2 is SASEGT. This CDR3 contains 15 residues. Trimming at V came to 1 base and at J to 5 bases, leaving 7 bases not matched to a gene.

The gene calls are TRBV25-1 and TRBJ1-2; no clear D. Germline lookup yields CDR1 MGHDK and CDR2 SYGVNS. Trimming cost V 9 bases and J 4 bases, with 15 bases left between them. The CDR3 extends over 13 amino acids. This chain's CDR3 is CASASGLSYGYTF. CDR3 sequence (DNA): TGTGCCAGTGCTTCTGGACTCAGCTATGGCTACACCTTC.

This rearrangement joins TRBV5-4 to TRBJ1-1; 11 positions agree with TRBD1. Trimming cost V 4 bases and J 7 bases; bases outside gene matches: 6. CDR1 is SGHNT, CDR2 YYREEE, per germline (reference sequence). The CDR3 totals 14 residues. The CDR3 protein is CASSGRTGGNEAFF. The CDR3 bases are TGTGCCAGCAGCGGGAGGACAGGGGGCAATGAAGCTTTCTTT.

The rearrangement links TRBV5-5 to TRBJ2-2; 8 bases agree with TRBD1. Unmatched junction bases numbered 14, after V lost 4 bases and J lost 3 bases. The germline V gene encodes CDR1 SGHKS and CDR2 YYEKEE (reference sequence). The CDR3 runs to 18 residues. CDR3 residues: CASSTNRGFRGDTGELFF. CDR3 DNA sequence: TGTGCCAGCAGCACCAACAGGGGGTTCCGGGGAGACACCGGGGAGCTGTTTTTT.

The chain's CDR3 is CASRAILGGRELFF. CDR3 DNA sequence: TGTGCCAGCCGCGCGATCCTAGGGGGAAGGGAGCTGTTTTTT. The rearrangement uses TRBV3-1 (or the pseudogene TRBV3-2) and TRBJ2-2; D possibly corresponds to TRBD1 (6 bases). CDR3 length: 14 residues. Germline CDR1 reads LGHDT; CDR2 reads YNNKEL (reference sequence). V lost 8 bases, J lost 9 bases, and 19 bases lay in between.

The chain carries TRBV3-1 (or the pseudogene TRBV3-2) and TRBJ1-1; a possible D gene is TRBD1 (5 bases). Germline V gives CDR1 LGHDT, CDR2 YNNKEL (reference sequence). V was clipped by 0 bases and J by 5 bases, with 16 bases between them. The CDR3 consists of 16 residues. CDR3: CASSQDGGVSSTEAFF. The DNA for the CDR3 is TGTGCCAGCAGCCAAGATGGGGGGGTTAGTTCTACTGAAGCTTTCTTT.

This chain connects TRBV6-1 to TRBJ1-5; weak D call: TRBD1 (6 bases). Looked up from germline, CDR1 is MNHNS and CDR2 is SASEGT. Trimming left V 1 base short and J 7 bases short, with 11 bases between. The length of the CDR3 is 14 residues. The CDR3 DNA reads as TGTGCCAGCAGTGAAGACAGGGTCAGGCAGCCCCAGCATTTT. Its translation is CASSEDRVRQPQHF.

The chain is built from TRBV7-2 and TRBJ2-7; 7 positions match TRBD1. V gave up 5 bases and J gave up 0 bases; unmatched junction bases: 4. The CDR3 totals 14 residues. In germline, CDR1 is SGHTA, CDR2 FQGNSA. CDR3 residues: CASSPWTGSYEQYF. CDR3 in DNA: TGTGCCAGCAGCCCCTGGACAGGCTCCTACGAGCAGTACTTC.

J is TRBJ2-3 and V is TRBV20-1, with 7 bases that match TRBD1. Trimming at V came to 3 bases and at J to 9 bases, leaving 6 bases not matched to a gene. The CDR3 totals 12 residues. CDR1 and CDR2 from the germline V gene are DFQATT and SNEGSKA (reference sequence). DNA of the CDR3: TGCAGTGCTAGTCGGCAGGGGGTCACGCAGTATTTT. As protein: CSASRQGVTQYF.

The CDR3 loop is CASSSGDRFFEEQYF. CDR3 in DNA: TGTGCCAGCAGCTCGGGGGACAGGTTTTTTGAGGAGCAGTACTTC. The chain couples TRBV7-7 to TRBJ2-7, with TRBD1 matching over 8 bases. With V trimmed by 4 bases and J by 7 bases, 12 bases remained unmatched. The CDR3 has 15 residues. CDR1 is SSHAT and CDR2 is FNYEAQ in the germline V gene (reference sequence).

This chain joins TRBV3-1 (or the pseudogene TRBV3-2) and TRBJ2-1; D might be TRBD2 (6 bases). Germline lookup yields CDR1 LGHDT and CDR2 YNNKEL (reference sequence). The CDR3 has 13 amino acids. V lost 2 bases and J 9 bases, leaving 11 bases between the germline ends. The CDR3 is CASSQTTSTEQFF. DNA of the CDR3: TGTGCCAGCAGCCAAACTACTAGCACTGAGCAGTTCTTC.

This clone was detected a few times. This rearrangement joins TRBV29-1 to TRBJ1-1; D may be TRBD1 (5 bases). The CDR3 has 11 amino acids. Germline V gene sequence: CDR1 SQVTM, CDR2 ANQGSEA. Deletions cut 6 bases from V and 9 bases from J, with 14 bases between. CDR3 residues: CSVGQGGKAFF. Here the CDR3 DNA reads TGCAGCGTAGGGCAGGGTGGAAAAGCTTTCTTT.

The V and J genes are TRBV19 and TRBJ1-1, with TRBD1 as a possible D gene (5 bases). The CDR3 totals 14 residues. V was shortened by 3 bases and J by 0 bases, with 8 bases between the two germline ends. Germline assignment: CDR1 LNHDA and CDR2 SQIVND (reference sequence). The CDR3 reads CASSIVGVNTEAFF. The CDR3 coding sequence is TGTGCCAGTAGTATTGTAGGGGTGAACACTGAAGCTTTCTTT.

The chain recombines TRBV19 with TRBJ1-6; the D gene is possibly TRBD1 (6 bases). Germline CDR1 is LNHDA and CDR2 is SQIVND (reference sequence). The CDR3 covers 14 residues. V was pared by 5 bases and J by 10 bases, with 15 bases between. CDR3 DNA: TGTGCCAGTAGTCCGCAGGGGACGGAATCACCCCTCCACTTT. It is translated as CASSPQGTESPLHF.

This chain connects TRBV7-8 to TRBJ1-2; D might be TRBD1 (6 bases). The V and J ends lost 5 bases and 4 bases respectively, with 14 bases between them. CDR3 length equals 14 residues. Germline CDR1 is SGHVS and CDR2 is FQNEAQ. The CDR3 sequence: CASSPEQGVYGYTF. The CDR3 DNA sequence: TGTGCCAGCAGCCCTGAACAGGGAGTCTATGGCTACACCTTC.

The V call is TRBV29-1, the J call TRBJ2-1; TRBD2 matches at 8 bases. V was clipped by 5 bases and J by 3 bases; unmatched bases: 6. CDR3 length: 14 amino acids. Germline lookup yields CDR1 SQVTM and CDR2 ANQGSEA. CDR3 bases: TGCAGCGTTAGAGCGGGGGCGAACTACAATGAGCAGTTCTTC. Translation: CSVRAGANYNEQFF.

The V call is TRBV19, the J call TRBJ2-1; TRBD2 might be the D (6 bases). This CDR3 is 15 amino acids long. Trimming stripped 7 bases from V and 4 bases from J, with 17 bases between. Per the germline V gene, CDR1 is LNHDA and CDR2 is SQIVND (reference sequence). The CDR3 bases are TGTGCCAGTAAGATTTCCGGGAGCCGGTACAATGAGCAGTTCTTC. This encodes CASKISGSRYNEQFF. Full variable domain (missing parts from reference TRBV19 and TRBJ2-1): DGGITQSPKYLFRKEGQNVTLSCEQNLNHDAMYWYRQDPGQGLRLIYYSQIVNDFQKGDIAEGYSVSREKKESFPLTVTSAQKNPTAFYLCASKISGSRYNEQFFGPGTRLTVL.

The chain couples TRBV6-1 to TRBJ1-2; D gene unclear. The V gene's germline CDR1 is MNHNS and CDR2 SASEGT. The V end lost 2 bases, the J end lost 8 bases, and 9 bases lay between the germline ends. The CDR3 contains 12 residues. The CDR3 region is CASSEKAGGYTF. The CDR3 DNA reads TGTGCCAGCAGTGAAAAGGCGGGAGGCTACACCTTC.